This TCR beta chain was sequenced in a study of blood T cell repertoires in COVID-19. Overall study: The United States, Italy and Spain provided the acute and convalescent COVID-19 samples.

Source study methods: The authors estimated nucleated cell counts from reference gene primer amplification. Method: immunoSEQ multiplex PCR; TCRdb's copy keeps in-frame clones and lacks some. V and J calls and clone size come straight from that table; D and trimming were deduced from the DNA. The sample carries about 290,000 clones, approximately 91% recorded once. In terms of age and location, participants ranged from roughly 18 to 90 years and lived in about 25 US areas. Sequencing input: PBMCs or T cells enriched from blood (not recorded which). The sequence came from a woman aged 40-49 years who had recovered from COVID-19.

Written as DNA, the CDR3 is TGTGCCAGCAGTTTCCGAGATACGCAGTATTTT. This encodes CASSFRDTQYF. The genes are TRBV7-9 and TRBJ2-3; no clear D. There are 11 residues in the CDR3. Germline values: CDR1 SEHNR, CDR2 FQNEAQ (reference sequence). V lost 6 bases to trimming and J lost 5 bases, with 6 bases between them.